This T cell receptor (beta chain) derives from a study of blood T cell repertoires in COVID-19. As for the study in general: From the United States, Italy and Spain came samples of acute and convalescent COVID-19. PBMCs, B-cell-depleted T cells, or T cells provided the cDNA or gDNA that made up the material.

Clones were sequenced by immunoSEQ multiplex PCR, and TCRdb holds only the in-frame ones, with some missing. The sample has 100,000 to 150,000 clones; around 89% are singletons. CDR1 is MDHEN and CDR2 is SYDVKM in the germline V gene. V lost 7 bases to trimming and J lost 6 bases, with 4 bases between them. The CDR3 is made up of 10 amino acids. V usage is TRBV28 and J usage is TRBJ1-5; D gene uncertain. The receptor was isolated from a man in his forties or fifties with active or convalescent COVID-19. Sequencing used peripheral blood. The CDR3 bases are TGTGCCAGCAACAGTCAGCCCCAGCATTTT. Its protein product is CASNSQPQHF.